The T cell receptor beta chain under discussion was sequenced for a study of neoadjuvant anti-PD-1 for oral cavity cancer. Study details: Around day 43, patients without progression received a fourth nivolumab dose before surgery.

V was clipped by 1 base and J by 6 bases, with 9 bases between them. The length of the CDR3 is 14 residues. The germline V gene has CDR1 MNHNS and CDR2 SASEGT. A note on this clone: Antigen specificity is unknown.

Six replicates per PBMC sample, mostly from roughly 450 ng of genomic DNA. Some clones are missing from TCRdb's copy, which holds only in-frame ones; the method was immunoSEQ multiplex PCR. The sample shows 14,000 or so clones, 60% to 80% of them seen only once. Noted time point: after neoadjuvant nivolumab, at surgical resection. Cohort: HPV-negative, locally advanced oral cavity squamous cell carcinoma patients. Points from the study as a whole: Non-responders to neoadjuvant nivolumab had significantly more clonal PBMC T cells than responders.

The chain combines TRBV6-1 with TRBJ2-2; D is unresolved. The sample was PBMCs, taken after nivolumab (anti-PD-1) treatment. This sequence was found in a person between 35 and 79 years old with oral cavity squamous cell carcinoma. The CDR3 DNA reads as TGTGCCAGCAGTGAAGACACTGCCCCCGGGGAGCTGTTTTTT. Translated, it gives CASSEDTAPGELFF.